This T cell receptor (beta chain) was sequenced in a study of cytomegalovirus exposure and HLA in healthy donors. With 60 Vbeta and 13 Jbeta primers, the PCR was carried out. Assay: immunoSEQ multiplex PCR; the TCRdb copy retains only in-frame clones and omits some. In the table there are about 170,000 clones, approximately 85% of which are singletons. Trimming pared 1 base from V and 8 bases from J, leaving 8 bases between. This CDR3 contains 11 residues. The germline gives CDR1 GTSNPN, CDR2 SVGIG (reference sequence). The origin of this receptor is a man aged 18 to 29 in good health and CMV-seropositive. Material: PBMCs. The rearrangement joins TRBV30 to TRBJ1-2, with no clear D. The CDR3 DNA is TGTGCCTGGAGTGCCCGGGAGGGCTACACCTTC. It translates to CAWSAREGYTF. Full variable domain (rest looked up from reference TRBV30 and TRBJ1-2): SQTIHQWPATLVQPVGSPLSLECTVEGTSNPNLYWYRQAAGRGLQLLFYSVGIGQISSEVPQNLSASRPQDRQFILSSKKLLLSDSGFYLCAWSAREGYTFGSGTRLTVV.